This T cell receptor beta chain was identified in a study of blood T cells in healthy people across ages. Study at large: About one barcoded TCR beta cDNA was captured per two T cells.

Only a few counts were recorded for this clonotype. Its antigen is not known. For the second PCR, which ran for 7 to 11 cycles, a sample-barcoded 5' primer and a J-beta primer mix were used. A minimum of 2.5 million CDR3-containing paired-end reads was obtained for each sample. TCRdb re-called the 5' RACE reads through MiXCR, storing one row per CDR3 protein. Counted here are roughly 570,000 distinct CDR3 sequences, about 25% occurring once; the ten biggest clones make up roughly 20%. CDR1 SGDLS and CDR2 YYNGEE come from the germline V gene. The CDR3 is 14 residues long. V shed 2 bases, J shed 15 bases, and the junction held 14 bases outside the gene matches. Overall study findings and caveats: Diversity estimates drawn from one million T cells were deemed underestimates.

Each sample yielded at least 6 micrograms of PBMC total RNA. This TCR was recovered from a woman aged 70-85 years in good health. Material: blood. The rearrangement uses TRBV9 and TRBJ2-4, with TRBD1 matching over 7 bases. CDR3 DNA sequence: TGTGCCAGCAGCGTTAGGACAGGCAGTGTCGATTTGTACTTC. Translated, it gives CASSVRTGSVDLYF.